Each of the 16 T cell receptor beta chains below was sequenced from the same sample in a study of T cells in Graves' hyperthyroidism and ophthalmopathy. Amplification of TCR beta CDR3 regions was performed using RNA transcripts as template. First-round RT-PCR of the TCR CDR3 relied on the HTBI primer set. A single record per CDR3 protein comes from TCRdb applying MiXCR to the multiplex PCR reads. The data contain around 600,000 distinct CDR3 sequences, about 45% of them seen just once; the ten biggest clones take up less than 9%. The sample was peripheral blood or thyroid tissue (not recorded which). Source of these receptors: an adult man with Graves' disease, either hyperthyroidism or ophthalmopathy (not recorded which).

The chain carries TRBV6-4 and TRBJ1-2; D uncertain. The length of the CDR3 is 16 residues. Germline V CDR1 and CDR2: MRHNA, SNTAGT. Trimming left V 3 bases short and J 2 bases short, with 16 bases between. CDR3 nucleotide sequence: TGTGCCAGCAGTGAAGGAACGGCCCCGGGGAACTATGGCTACACCTTC. It encodes CASSEGTAPGNYGYTF.

Many counts were recorded for this clonotype. The chain joins TRBV20-1 to TRBJ1-1; D possibly corresponds to TRBD1 (6 bases). V dropped 1 base and J dropped 0 bases, with 6 bases sitting between them. Germline assignment: CDR1 DFQATT and CDR2 SNEGSKA (reference sequence). CDR3 size: 13 residues. CDR3 in DNA: TGCAGTGCTAGAGGGACAGTGAACACTGAAGCTTTCTTT. Its protein is CSARGTVNTEAFF.

This clonotype showed up just once. V usage is TRBV10-3 and J usage is TRBJ2-5, with 8 bases lining up with TRBD1. Germline V gene lookup returns CDR1 ENHRY and CDR2 SYGVKD. V lost 2 bases and J lost 5; bases outside the gene matches: 7. The length of the CDR3 is 15 residues. This CDR3 is CAISEDRGSGETQYF. The CDR3 DNA is TGTGCCATCAGTGAGGACAGGGGATCAGGGGAGACCCAGTACTTC.

This clonotype showed up many times. The chain combines TRBV7-9 with TRBJ1-1; 7 nucleotides match TRBD1. The CDR3 has 13 amino acids. Germline lookup yields CDR1 SEHNR and CDR2 FQNEAQ (reference sequence). V lost 3 bases to trimming and J lost 6 bases; unmatched junction nucleotides: 4. The CDR3 DNA reads as TGTGCCAGCAGCTTGGGGACAGAGGCTGAAGCTTTCTTT. Protein: CASSLGTEAEAFF.

This clonotype was observed many times. The CDR3 nucleotides are TGTGCCAGCAGCCCACCCTCAGGGGAGCAGTACTTC. It codes for CASSPPSGEQYF. The chain is built from TRBV7-9 and TRBJ2-7; TRBD1 is a possible D gene (5 bases). The CDR3 is 12 amino acids. Per germline, CDR1 SEHNR and CDR2 FQNEAQ (reference sequence). V lost 5 bases, J lost 7 bases, and 12 bases lay in between.

Remarks on this clonotype: A much larger clone is a single base away; this may be a read error. The final CDR3 position lacks the conserved phenylalanine or tryptophan, pointing to a likely read error. This rearrangement joins TRBV9 to TRBJ1-2; a possible D gene is TRBD1 (6 bases). The CDR3 has 13 amino acids. With 3 bases removed from V and 6 bases from J, the gap between germline ends came to 12 bases. Germline V lookup: CDR1 SGDLS, CDR2 YYNGEE. Here the CDR3 DNA reads TGTGCCAGCAGCGAACAGGGAGGGCATGGCTACACCCTC. This codes for CASSEQGGHGYTL.

V and J are TRBV7-3 and TRBJ1-1; tentatively, D is TRBD1 (5 bases). Trimming cost V 8 bases and J 0 bases, with 19 bases left between them. The germline V gene has CDR1 SGHTA and CDR2 FQGTGA. This CDR3 has 16 amino acids. In DNA, the CDR3 is TGTGCCAGCTCACCCAGGGACCCTGTCCTGAACACTGAAGCTTTCTTT. Translating gives CASSPRDPVLNTEAFF.

This clonotype appeared a few times. The gene calls are TRBV12-3 or TRBV12-4 and TRBJ1-1; no reliable D call. CDR3 size: 14 residues. V was shortened by 2 bases and J by 0 bases, with 7 bases between the two germline ends. CDR3 bases: TGTGCCAGCAGTTTATATCAACTGAACACTGAAGCTTTCTTT. Translation: CASSLYQLNTEAFF.

The chain joins TRBV6-6 to TRBJ2-5; D may be TRBD2 (6 bases). The germline V and J ends were trimmed by 5 bases and 5 bases, with 15 bases remaining between them. The CDR3 consists of 14 residues. Per the germline V gene, CDR1 is MNHNY and CDR2 is SVGAGI (reference sequence). CDR3 sequence: CASSHDWGLETQYF. The CDR3 DNA sequence: TGTGCCAGCAGTCACGACTGGGGACTGGAGACCCAGTACTTC.

This clonotype was counted ten times or more. Possible read error: a much larger clone is one base away. The V call is TRBV29-1, the J call TRBJ1-1; a weak D match, TRBD1 (5 bases). Trimming removed 2 bases at V and 5 bases at J, with 12 bases between. The CDR3 is 13 amino acids. Looked up from germline, CDR1 is SQVTM and CDR2 is ANQGSEA. The DNA for the CDR3 is TGCAGCGTTGAACGAGGGGCGGAAACTGAAGCTTTCTTT. This codes for CSVERGAETEAFF.

The sample holds a few counts of this clonotype. This could be a read error, since a much larger clone is one nucleotide away. The chain is built from TRBV10-3 and TRBJ1-5; no clear D gene. The germline CDR1 and CDR2 sequences are ENHRY and SYGVKD. The CDR3 is made up of 15 amino acids. Trimming stripped 5 bases from V and 5 bases from J, with 16 bases between. The CDR3, as DNA: TGTGCCATCAGTCCTACCTTTCGAGGTTATCAGCCCCAGCATTTT. This codes for CAISPTFRGYQPQHF.

This clonotype appeared many times. The V and J genes are TRBV2 and TRBJ1-5; D uncertain. The CDR3 loop spans 14 amino acids. Germline lookup yields CDR1 SNHLY and CDR2 FYNNEI. With 3 bases removed from V and 6 bases from J, the gap between germline ends came to 12 bases. The CDR3 region has the DNA TGTGCCAGCAGTGAGTCGGCAAGTGGTCAGCCCCAGCATTTT. Translated: CASSESASGQPQHF.

This clonotype was seen a handful of times. The chain couples TRBV20-1 to TRBJ2-5; D is tentatively TRBD1 or TRBD2 (6 bases each). The V gene lost 5 bases and the J gene lost 1 base, with 11 bases spanning the gap. The CDR3 is 13 residues long. Germline V gene data show CDR1 as DFQATT and CDR2 as SNEGSKA (reference sequence). The CDR3 DNA is TGCAGTGCTCCAAGGGGGGTCCAAGAGACCCAGTACTTC. This encodes CSAPRGVQETQYF.

About this clonotype itself: An end of the junction differs from the germline gene, which may be a read error. This chain links TRBV2 with TRBJ2-7; D remains unclear. Germline V gene sequence: CDR1 SNHLY, CDR2 FYNNEI. CDR3 size: 15 residues. The CDR3 DNA reads as TGTGTCAGCAGTGAACCCGCCGGAATCTCCTACGAGCAGTACTTC. Amino acids: CVSSEPAGISYEQYF.

The rearrangement uses TRBV20-1 and TRBJ2-7, with unresolved D. The germline CDR1 and CDR2 sequences are DFQATT and SNEGSKA (reference sequence). The V gene lost 5 bases and the J gene lost 0 bases, with 14 bases spanning the gap. The CDR3 contains 14 residues. CDR3 nucleotide sequence: TGCAGTGCTTCTAACAGTCGAAGCTCCTACGAGCAGTACTTC. Translation gives CSASNSRSSYEQYF.

Worth noting for this clonotype: A much larger clone is a single base away; this may be a read error. V usage is TRBV10-3 and J usage is TRBJ1-5; D is ambiguous. The V end lost 3 bases, the J end lost 6 bases, and 9 bases lay between the germline ends. CDR3 size: 13 residues. CDR1 ENHRY and CDR2 SYGVKD come from the germline V gene. As DNA, the CDR3 is TGTGCCATCAGTGAAGGTGAGCTTCAGCCCCAGCATTTT. Protein: CAISEGELQPQHF.